This entry lists 8 T cell receptor beta chains sequenced from one sample in a study of response to subunit inactivated influenza vaccine. TCRdb independently ran MiXCR on the RT-PCR reads; one entry per CDR3 protein. Of 860,000 or so distinct CDR3 sequences listed, about 20% are singletons. Source: PBMCs from blood, taken less than 6 days after vaccination. These receptors all stem from a man aged 45-60 years who received an inactivated influenza vaccine.

The chain joins TRBV9 to TRBJ2-5; D gene uncertain. Trimming took 2 bases from V and 0 from J, leaving 8 bases between them. The CDR3 is 14 residues long. The germline V gene encodes CDR1 SGDLS and CDR2 YYNGEE. In DNA form, the CDR3 reads TGTGCCAGCAGCGTCAGCAGCGACCAAGAGACCCAGTACTTC. The encoded protein is CASSVSSDQETQYF.

This clonotype has more than one count but fewer than ten. The chain links TRBV29-1 to TRBJ2-7; either TRBD1 or TRBD2 may fit D (5 bases each). Trimming removed 7 bases at V and 2 bases at J, with 18 bases between. The germline CDR1 and CDR2 sequences are SQVTM and ANQGSEA. CDR3 size: 14 residues. The CDR3 DNA is TGCAGCGCTCTCAGGGACGGACCTCCCTACGAGCAGTACTTC. Translating gives CSALRDGPPYEQYF.

The V call is TRBV7-2, the J call TRBJ2-7; TRBD2 agrees at 7 bases. The CDR3 is made up of 15 amino acids. The trim removed 5 bases at V and 0 bases at J, leaving 7 bases unmatched. Germline CDR1 is SGHTA and CDR2 is FQGNSA. CDR3 in DNA: TGTGCCAGCAGCCCACTGGGGGGGAGCTCCTACGAGCAGTACTTC. It specifies CASSPLGGSSYEQYF.

The chain links TRBV25-1 to TRBJ1-6; D not resolved. The V gene's germline CDR1 is MGHDK and CDR2 SYGVNS. The CDR3 has 15 amino acids. The V end was cut by 6 bases, the J end by 5 bases, with 14 bases between. The CDR3 protein is CASREAGMNNSPLHF. The CDR3 coding sequence is TGTGCCAGCAGGGAAGCGGGCATGAATAATTCACCCCTCCACTTT. The complete variable domain, with remaining parts taken from reference TRBV25-1 and TRBJ1-6, reads EADIYQTPRYLVIGTGKKITLECSQTMGHDKMYWYQQDPGMELHLIHYSYGVNSTEKGDLSSESTVSRIRTEHFPLTLESARPSHTSQYLCASREAGMNNSPLHFGNGTRLTVT.

This clonotype was seen a few times. The chain joins TRBV7-9 to TRBJ2-1; perhaps TRBD1 as D (6 bases). Trimming cost V 5 bases and J 8 bases, with 13 bases left between them. Germline-derived CDR1 and CDR2 are SEHNR and FQNEAQ (reference sequence). CDR3 length: 13 residues. Written as DNA, the CDR3 is TGTGCCAGCAGCCCCACAGGGCTACATGAGCAGTTCTTC. Amino acid sequence: CASSPTGLHEQFF.

This clonotype appeared a few times. The chain uses TRBV7-9 and TRBJ2-3; D call uncertain. CDR1 and CDR2 (germline): SEHNR, FQNEAQ (reference sequence). The CDR3 loop spans 14 amino acids. Trimming removed 2 bases at V and 4 bases at J, with 10 bases between. The CDR3 bases are TGTGCCAGCAGCTTAACCTCGGCGGCAGATACGCAGTATTTT. Translating it yields CASSLTSAADTQYF.

This clonotype showed up many times. The chain employs TRBV7-8 and TRBJ2-7; 11 bases are shared with TRBD2. This CDR3 spans 15 amino acids. The J segment lost 5 bases and the V segment lost 1 base, leaving 4 bases of the junction unmatched. Germline V CDR1 and CDR2: SGHVS, FQNEAQ. DNA of the CDR3: TGTGCCAGCAGCTTAGTGACTAGCGGGGCTCACGAGCAGTACTTC. Its protein is CASSLVTSGAHEQYF.

This clonotype was seen at least ten times. The rearrangement joins TRBV29-1 to TRBJ2-7; a weak D match, TRBD2 (6 bases). CDR3 length equals 14 residues. Trimming pared 0 bases from V and 3 bases from J, leaving 12 bases between. The germline CDR1 and CDR2 sequences are SQVTM and ANQGSEA. This CDR3 reads CSVEDRGTDYEQYF. The CDR3 DNA is TGCAGCGTTGAAGATCGCGGGACCGACTACGAGCAGTACTTC.